This entry features one T cell receptor (beta chain) sequence. This sample was taken from a study of CD8 T cells in Susac syndrome. Germline V CDR1 and CDR2: SGHDT, YYEEEE. The trim removed 1 base at V and 14 bases at J, leaving 14 bases unmatched. This CDR3 region has 14 residues. Random hexamers were used to reverse transcribe 0.5 to 1 ug of RNA. TCRdb ran MiXCR on the immunoSEQ multiplex PCR reads and lists one entry per CDR3 protein. The sample lists about 300,000 distinct CDR3 sequences, approximately 91% seen once, with roughly 0.2% in the top ten. This receptor was obtained from a human donor with multiple sclerosis. The specimen was CD8+ T cells from PBMCs. The chain links TRBV5-6 to TRBJ2-5; 7 bases fit TRBD2. The CDR3 reads CASSLQRAGSRGYF. CDR3 nucleotides: TGTGCCAGCAGCTTGCAGCGAGCGGGATCGAGAGGATACTTC. Variable domain in full (rest from reference TRBV5-6 and TRBJ2-5): DAGVTQSPTHLIKTRGQQVTLRCSPKSGHDTVSWYQQALGQGPQFIFQYYEEEERQRGNFPDRFSGHQFPNYSSELNVNALLLGDSALYLCASSLQRAGSRGYFGPGTRLLVL.